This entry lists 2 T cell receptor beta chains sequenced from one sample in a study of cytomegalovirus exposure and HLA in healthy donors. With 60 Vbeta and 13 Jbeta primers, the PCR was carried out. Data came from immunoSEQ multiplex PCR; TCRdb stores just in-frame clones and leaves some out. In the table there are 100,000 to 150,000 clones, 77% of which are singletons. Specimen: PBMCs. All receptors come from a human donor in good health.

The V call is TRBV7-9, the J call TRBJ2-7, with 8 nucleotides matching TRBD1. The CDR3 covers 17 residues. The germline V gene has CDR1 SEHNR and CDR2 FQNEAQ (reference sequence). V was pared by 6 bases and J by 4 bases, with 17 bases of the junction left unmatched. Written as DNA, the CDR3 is TGTGCCAGCAGTTCCGGACGTCAGGGACAGGTTTTTTACGAGCAGTACTTC. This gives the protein CASSSGRQGQVFYEQYF.

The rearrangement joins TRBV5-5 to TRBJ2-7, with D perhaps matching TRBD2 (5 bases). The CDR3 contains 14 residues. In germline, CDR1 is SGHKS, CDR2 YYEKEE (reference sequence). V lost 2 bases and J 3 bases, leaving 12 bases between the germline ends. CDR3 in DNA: TGTGCCAGCAGCTTCGGACTGGACGGCTACGAGCAGTACTTC. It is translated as CASSFGLDGYEQYF.